What follows are 10 T cell receptor beta chains derived from one specimen sequenced in a study of blood T cell repertoires in COVID-19. Assay used: immunoSEQ multiplex PCR; TCRdb lists only in-frame clones, some missing. This table has 200,000 to 250,000 clones, less than 90% appearing once. What was sequenced was peripheral blood. The receptors were gathered from a man aged 60-69 years with acute or convalescent COVID-19.

This chain connects TRBV29-1 to TRBJ2-6, with D unclear. CDR1 and CDR2 (germline): SQVTM, ANQGSEA. V was trimmed by 5 bases and J by 4 bases, leaving 9 bases between them. The CDR3 has 13 residues. CDR3 loop: CSVILAGANVLTF. CDR3 bases: TGCAGCGTTATCTTGGCAGGGGCCAACGTCCTGACTTTC.

This chain connects TRBV24-1 to TRBJ1-5; TRBD1 agrees at 7 bases. Trimming cost V 5 bases and J 2 bases; bases outside gene matches: 2. CDR1 KGHDR and CDR2 SFDVKD come from the germline V gene. The CDR3 length is 14 residues. Here the CDR3 DNA reads TGTGCCACCAGTGGACAGGGACGCAATCAGCCCCAGCATTTT. Amino acid sequence: CATSGQGRNQPQHF.

This clone was counted a single time. This chain links TRBV28 with TRBJ2-1; D is possibly TRBD2 (6 bases). V lost 5 bases, J lost 7 bases, and 15 bases lay in between. The CDR3 is 14 residues long. CDR1 is MDHEN and CDR2 is SYDVKM in the germline V gene. The DNA for the CDR3 is TGTGCCAGCAGTCGGCGGGGCTTCAAGAATGAGCAGTTCTTC. Translating it yields CASSRRGFKNEQFF.

Written as DNA, the CDR3 is TGCGCCAGCAGCTTGGGACAGGGGGGTCAAAACACCATATATTTT. Its translation is CASSLGQGGQNTIYF. The chain joins TRBV5-1 to TRBJ1-3; 9 bases line up with TRBD1. V trimming: 0 bases; J trimming: 6 bases; junction bases outside the gene matches: 4. The CDR3 totals 15 residues. Germline loops: CDR1 SGHRS, CDR2 YFSETQ. Complete variable domain (other parts from reference TRBV5-1 and TRBJ1-3): KAGVTQTPRYLIKTRGQQVTLSCSPISGHRSVSWYQQTPGQGLQFLFEYFSETQRNKGNFPGRFSGRQFSNSRSEMNVSTLELGDSALYLCASSLGQGGQNTIYFGEGSWLTVV.

Points on this clone: The same CDR3 also results from other DNA sequences found in this sample. This chain joins TRBV27 and TRBJ2-7, with D uncertain. The V gene's germline CDR1 is MNHEY and CDR2 SMNVEV (reference sequence). V lost 2 bases to trimming and J lost 3 bases, with 8 bases between them. This CDR3 is built from 13 residues. This CDR3 is CASSLGPLYEQYF. The DNA of the CDR3 is TGTGCCAGCAGTTTAGGGCCTCTCTACGAGCAGTACTTC.

This sequence joins TRBV7-3 and TRBJ2-6; D remains unclear. Per germline, CDR1 SGHTA and CDR2 FQGTGA. The CDR3 is 15 residues long. Between the trimmed V and J ends, which lost 5 bases and 0 bases, there was a span of 8 bases. DNA for the CDR3: TGTGCCAGCAGCCCCTCCAGCTCTGGGGCCAACGTCCTGACTTTC. This gives the protein CASSPSSSGANVLTF.

V is TRBV5-4 and J is TRBJ1-2; 7 nucleotides agree with TRBD1. The CDR3 consists of 14 residues. Trimming cost V 4 bases and J 4 bases; bases outside gene matches: 7. Germline loops: CDR1 SGHNT, CDR2 YYREEE (reference sequence). The CDR3 loop reads CASSPGGDSYGYTF. The CDR3 DNA reads TGTGCCAGCAGCCCCGGAGGGGACAGCTATGGCTACACCTTC.

V and J are TRBV4-1 and TRBJ1-1; no firm D call. Germline CDR1 and CDR2: MGHRA and YSYEKL. This CDR3 comprises 15 residues. Trimming pared 0 bases from V and 5 bases from J, leaving 13 bases between. CDR3 DNA: TGCGCCAGCAGCCAAGAGGAGGCGGTCAGGACTGAAGCTTTCTTT. Protein sequence: CASSQEEAVRTEAFF.

The CDR3 bases are TGTGCCAGCAAAGCGGGGGCAGGCAATGAGCAGTTCTTC. It translates to CASKAGAGNEQFF. V and J are TRBV6-5 and TRBJ2-1; 8 nucleotides match TRBD2. The CDR3 is made up of 13 amino acids. Looked up from germline, CDR1 is MNHEY and CDR2 is SVGAGI. The V and J ends lost 7 bases and 6 bases, in that order; junction bases with no gene match: 5.

The genes are TRBV21-1 and TRBJ1-2; the table calls TRBD1, which could not be checked here. TRBV21-1 is flagged as a pseudogene. The CDR3 covers 14 residues. CDR3 DNA sequence: TGTGCCAGCAGCGAGGACCTGGGGCTCTATGGCTACACCTTC. It yields the protein CASSEDLGLYGYTF.